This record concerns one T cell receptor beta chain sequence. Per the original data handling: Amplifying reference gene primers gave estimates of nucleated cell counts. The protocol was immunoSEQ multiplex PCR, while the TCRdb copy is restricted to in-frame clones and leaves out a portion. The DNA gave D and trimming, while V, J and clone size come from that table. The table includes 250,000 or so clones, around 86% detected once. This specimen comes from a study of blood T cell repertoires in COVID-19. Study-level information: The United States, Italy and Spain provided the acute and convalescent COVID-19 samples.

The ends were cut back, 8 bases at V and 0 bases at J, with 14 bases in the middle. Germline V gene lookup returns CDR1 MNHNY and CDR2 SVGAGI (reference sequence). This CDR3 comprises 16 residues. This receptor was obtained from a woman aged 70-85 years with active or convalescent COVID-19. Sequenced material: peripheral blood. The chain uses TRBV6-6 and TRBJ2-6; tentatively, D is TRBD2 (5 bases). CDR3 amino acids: CASQPGKLSGANVLTF. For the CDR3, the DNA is TGTGCCAGCCAACCGGGAAAACTCTCTGGGGCCAACGTCCTGACTTTC.